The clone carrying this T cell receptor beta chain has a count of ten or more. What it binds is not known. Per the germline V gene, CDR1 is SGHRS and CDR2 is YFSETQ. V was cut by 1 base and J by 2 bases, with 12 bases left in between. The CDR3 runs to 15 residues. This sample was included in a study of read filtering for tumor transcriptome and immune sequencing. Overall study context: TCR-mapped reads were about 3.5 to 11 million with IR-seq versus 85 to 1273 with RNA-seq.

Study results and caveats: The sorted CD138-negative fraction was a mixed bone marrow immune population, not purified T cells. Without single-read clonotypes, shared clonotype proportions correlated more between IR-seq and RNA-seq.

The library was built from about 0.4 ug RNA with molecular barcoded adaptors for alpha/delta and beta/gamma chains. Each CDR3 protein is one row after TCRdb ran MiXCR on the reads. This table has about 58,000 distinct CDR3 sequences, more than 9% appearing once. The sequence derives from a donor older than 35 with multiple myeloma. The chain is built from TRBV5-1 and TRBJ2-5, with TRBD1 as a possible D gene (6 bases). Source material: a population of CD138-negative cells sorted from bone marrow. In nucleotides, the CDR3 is TGCGCCAGCAGCTTGAGGCAGGGGACACAAGAGACCCAGTACTTC. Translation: CASSLRQGTQETQYF.